The source of this TCR beta chain is a study of TIL therapy for anti-PD-1-resistant metastatic lung cancer. Time point reported: pre-treatment sample, taken before nivolumab and TIL therapy. Pleural nodules or supraclavicular lymph nodes made up most of the excised metastases sampled. The CDR3 has 14 residues. Germline values: CDR1 MNHNS, CDR2 SASEGT. After removal of 6 bases from V and 3 bases from J, the junction contained 4 bases not matched to a gene. In its sample, this clone was seen once. Sequencing used immunoSEQ v3. TCRdb's copy holds only in-frame clones and misses some; the assay was immunoSEQ multiplex PCR. This table holds over 20,000 clones, 72% found once.

V is TRBV6-1 and J is TRBJ1-4; 7 bases are shared with TRBD1. Sequencing used tumor tissue, obtained at baseline. The source of this sequence is a person between 25 and 80 years old with non-small cell lung cancer. CDR3 loop: CASSDRVSNEKLFF. The CDR3 nucleotides are TGTGCCAGCAGCGACAGGGTCTCTAATGAAAAACTGTTTTTT.